Sequencing of this T cell receptor (beta chain) was carried out in a study of blood T cell repertoires in COVID-19. Study-level information: COVID-19 samples collected from the United States, Italy and Spain covered acute and convalescent phases.

The V end lost 0 bases, the J end lost 9 bases, and 7 bases lay between the germline ends. The V gene's germline CDR1 is SGHDT and CDR2 YYEEEE. The CDR3 length is 12 residues. Regarding this clone: The same CDR3 is also encoded by other DNA sequences in this sample.

Produced via immunoSEQ multiplex PCR; TCRdb's table is partial and in-frame only. The table has around 130,000 clones, around 82% seen once; the top ten hold 12%. The sequenced sample consisted of peripheral blood. The TCR sequence derives from a human donor in a cohort sampled during active COVID-19. The chain employs TRBV5-6 and TRBJ2-1; weak D call: TRBD2 (6 bases). CDR3 sequence reads: CASSLAGSEQFF. As DNA, the CDR3 is TGTGCCAGCAGCTTGGCCGGGAGTGAGCAGTTCTTC.